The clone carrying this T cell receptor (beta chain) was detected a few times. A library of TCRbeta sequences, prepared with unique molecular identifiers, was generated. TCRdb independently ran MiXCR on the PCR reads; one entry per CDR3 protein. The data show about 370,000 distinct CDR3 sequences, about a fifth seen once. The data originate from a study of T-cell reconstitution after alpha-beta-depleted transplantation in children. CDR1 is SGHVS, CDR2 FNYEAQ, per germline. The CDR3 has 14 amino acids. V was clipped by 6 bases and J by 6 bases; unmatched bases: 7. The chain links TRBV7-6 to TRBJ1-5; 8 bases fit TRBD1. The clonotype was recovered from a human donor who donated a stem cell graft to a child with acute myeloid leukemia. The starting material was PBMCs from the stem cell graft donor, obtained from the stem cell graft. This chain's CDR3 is CASSSTGGAQPQHF. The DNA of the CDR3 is TGTGCCAGCAGTTCTACAGGGGGAGCTCAGCCCCAGCATTTT.